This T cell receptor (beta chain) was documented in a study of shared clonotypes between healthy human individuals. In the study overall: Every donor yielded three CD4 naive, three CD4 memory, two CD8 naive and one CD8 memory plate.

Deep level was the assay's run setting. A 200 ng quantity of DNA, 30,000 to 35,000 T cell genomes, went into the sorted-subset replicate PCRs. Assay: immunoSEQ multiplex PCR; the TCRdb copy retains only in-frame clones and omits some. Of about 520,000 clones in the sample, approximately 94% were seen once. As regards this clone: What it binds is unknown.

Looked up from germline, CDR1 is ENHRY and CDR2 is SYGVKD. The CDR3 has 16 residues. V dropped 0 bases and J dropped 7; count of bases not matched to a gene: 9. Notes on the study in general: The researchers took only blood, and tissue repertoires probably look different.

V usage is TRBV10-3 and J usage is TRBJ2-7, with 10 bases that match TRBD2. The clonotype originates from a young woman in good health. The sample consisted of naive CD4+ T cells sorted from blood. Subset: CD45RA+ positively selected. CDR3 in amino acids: CAISESQAGGPTEQYF. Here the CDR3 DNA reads TGTGCCATCAGTGAGTCGCAAGCGGGAGGGCCCACGGAGCAGTACTTC.